A selection of T cell receptor beta chains follows, all from one sample in a study of cytomegalovirus exposure and HLA in healthy donors. Sequencing was performed with immunoSEQ multiplex PCR; in TCRdb, only in-frame clones are kept and a portion is missing. The sample consists of 50,000 to 55,000 clones, 81% of them appearing once. Sequencing was done on a sample of PBMCs. The receptors were gathered from a boy younger than 18 in good health and CMV-seropositive. Both conserved end residues are part of each CDR3. The order of the fields is V gene, J gene, clone size, D gene, CDR3 protein, CDR3 DNA. A D gene is named only where the DNA matches it firmly. For some rows the clone size is stated as once, few or many, or as a class when expanded; others skip it.

V: TRBV18
J: TRBJ1-1
size: NA
D: NA
CDR3: CASSPTVPPMNTEAFF
DNA: TGTGCCAGCTCACCGACTGTCCCTCCAATGAACACTGAAGCTTTCTTT

V: TRBV7-9
J: TRBJ1-5
size: NA
D: NA
CDR3: CASSGRDTVIQHF
DNA: TGTGCCAGCAGCGGCCGGGACACGGTGATCCAGCATTTT

V: TRBV27
J: TRBJ2-7
size: NA
D: NA
CDR3: CASSLTGYEQYF
DNA: TGTGCCAGCAGTTTAACCGGCTACGAGCAGTACTTC

V: TRBV7-2
J: TRBJ2-3
size: NA
D: TRBD2
CDR3: CASSLSSGGADTQYF
DNA: TGTGCCAGCAGCTTATCTAGCGGGGGTGCAGATACGCAGTATTTT

V: TRBV7-2
J: TRBJ1-2
size: few
D: NA
CDR3: CASSLIRGRGYTF
DNA: TGTGCCAGCAGCTTAATTCGCGGGCGAGGCTACACCTTC

V: TRBV7-9
J: TRBJ1-1
size: NA
D: NA
CDR3: CASSLQGREAFF
DNA: TGTGCCAGCAGCTTACAGGGTAGGGAAGCTTTCTTT

V: TRBV5-1
J: TRBJ2-2
size: NA
D: NA
CDR3: CASSLGGVETGELFF
DNA: TGCGCCAGCAGCTTGGGCGGGGTAGAAACCGGGGAGCTGTTTTTT

V: TRBV6-1
J: TRBJ1-1
size: medium-sized
D: NA
CDR3: CASSYQIRGSTEAFF
DNA: TGTGCCAGCAGCTACCAGATTCGGGGGAGCACTGAAGCTTTCTTT

V: TRBV5-8
J: TRBJ2-3
size: NA
D: NA
CDR3: CASSPNKRADTQYF
DNA: TGTGCCAGCAGCCCGAATAAACGGGCAGATACGCAGTATTTT

V: TRBV27
J: TRBJ2-3
size: once
D: NA
CDR3: CASSFAQYSTDTQYF
DNA: TGTGCCAGCAGTTTTGCACAGTATAGCACAGATACGCAGTATTTT

V: TRBV4-1
J: TRBJ1-1
size: NA
D: NA
CDR3: CASSQVSGVTEAFF
DNA: TGCGCCAGCAGCCAAGTTTCAGGGGTCACTGAAGCTTTCTTT

V: TRBV5-1
J: TRBJ1-1
size: once
D: TRBD1
CDR3: CASSDMGQGRDTEAFF
DNA: TGCGCCAGCAGTGACATGGGACAGGGGCGGGACACTGAAGCTTTCTTT

V: TRBV5-5
J: TRBJ2-1
size: NA
D: NA
CDR3: CASSLTPQDTNEQFF
DNA: TGTGCCAGCAGCCTTACCCCGCAGGATACCAATGAGCAGTTCTTC

V: TRBV5-1
J: TRBJ2-2
size: NA
D: TRBD1
CDR3: CASSLYRGLTGELFF
DNA: TGCGCCAGCAGCTTGTACAGGGGGTTAACCGGGGAGCTGTTTTTT

V: TRBV5-1
J: TRBJ1-6
size: NA
D: NA
CDR3: CASSTGTGDNSPLHF
DNA: TGCGCCAGCAGCACCGGGACGGGAGATAATTCACCCCTCCACTTT

V: TRBV6-5
J: TRBJ2-7
size: few
D: NA
CDR3: CASSSSRTLLEQYF
DNA: TGTGCCAGCAGCTCCTCCCGGACTCTGCTAGAGCAGTACTTC

V: TRBV5-1
J: TRBJ2-7
size: NA
D: TRBD2
CDR3: CASSRGGGAYEQYF
DNA: TGCGCCAGCAGCCGAGGCGGGGGAGCCTACGAGCAGTACTTC

V: TRBV27
J: TRBJ1-4
size: NA
D: NA
CDR3: CASSLLSNEKLFF
DNA: TGTGCCAGCAGTTTACTATCAAATGAAAAACTGTTTTTT

V: TRBV18
J: TRBJ1-4
size: once
D: NA
CDR3: CASSPRRNEKLFF
DNA: TGTGCCAGCTCACCGAGGAGAAATGAAAAACTGTTTTTT

V: TRBV5-1
J: TRBJ2-2
size: NA
D: NA
CDR3: CASSPGPGENTGELFF
DNA: TGCGCCAGCAGCCCCGGCCCGGGGGAGAACACCGGGGAGCTGTTTTTT

V: TRBV5-4
J: TRBJ1-1
size: NA
D: NA
CDR3: CASSFWGDAEAFF
DNA: TGTGCCAGCAGCTTCTGGGGCGATGCTGAAGCTTTCTTT

V: TRBV23-1
J: TRBJ1-5
size: NA
D: TRBD1
CDR3: CASSQLGRGATQPQHF
DNA: TGCGCCAGCAGTCAATTGGGCAGGGGGGCGACTCAGCCCCAGCATTTT

V: TRBV5-6
J: TRBJ2-7
size: NA
D: NA
CDR3: CASSSRENYEQYF
DNA: TGTGCCAGCAGCTCCCGGGAGAACTACGAGCAGTACTTC

V: TRBV7-3
J: TRBJ2-3
size: NA
D: TRBD2
CDR3: CASSLSGGPLSTDTQYF
DNA: TGTGCCAGCAGCCTGAGCGGGGGGCCCCTCAGCACAGATACGCAGTATTTT

V: TRBV6-5
J: TRBJ1-4
size: NA
D: NA
CDR3: CASSYSMVAGKEKLFF
DNA: TGTGCCAGCAGTTACTCGATGGTGGCAGGGAAAGAAAAACTGTTTTTT

V: TRBV9
J: TRBJ2-3
size: NA
D: TRBD2
CDR3: CASSVGLAESTDTQYF
DNA: TGTGCCAGCAGCGTAGGGCTAGCGGAAAGCACAGATACGCAGTATTTT

V: TRBV5-4
J: TRBJ1-4
size: NA
D: NA
CDR3: CASSLSGKLFF
DNA: TGTGCCAGCAGCTTGTCCGGGAAACTGTTTTTT